Listed here is a single T cell receptor (beta chain). Its matching antigen is unknown. This specimen belongs to a study of PD-L1 blockade in urothelial cancer. The study, taken as a whole, reports: More expansion of tumor-associated blood clones, seen at 3 weeks, marked durable-benefit patients.

Measured with immunoSEQ multiplex PCR; TCRdb has only the in-frame clones, and not every one. The top ten hold under 5% of the sample, which has some 110,000 clones, around 93% seen once. Time point reported: peripheral blood 6 weeks after treatment start. Diagnoses among patients were locally advanced or metastatic urothelial carcinoma. Each individual provided 1 to 8 samples (taken pretreatment and on-treatment). Germline V lookup: CDR1 SGHDT, CDR2 YYEEEE. The CDR3 length is 17 residues. J gave up 2 bases and V 4 bases, and 10 bases lay outside the gene matches. Source: PBMCs, taken around atezolizumab (anti-PD-L1) treatment. The rearrangement joins TRBV5-6 to TRBJ2-5; 11 nucleotides agree with TRBD2. The TCR originated in a man aged 55 to 70 with urothelial cancer. This CDR3 is CASSRTTGTSGQETQYF. Here the CDR3 DNA reads TGTGCCAGCAGCCGTACCACCGGGACTAGCGGACAAGAGACCCAGTACTTC.